This T cell receptor beta chain was sequenced during a study of molecular identifiers for immune sequencing clone quantification. Study information: The replicates split RNA from approximately 20,000 or 100,000 naive CD8 cells five ways and sequenced four.

Bulk TCR libraries were made with methods that had been previously described and with listed TCR primers. TCRdb processed the PCR reads anew with MiXCR; each CDR3 protein has one entry. The sample gives about 510,000 distinct CDR3 sequences, 25% of which show up once; approximately 0.8% is in the top ten. V dropped 1 base and J dropped 0; count of bases not matched to a gene: 0. There are 14 residues in the CDR3. Germline lookup yields CDR1 SGDLS and CDR2 YYNGEE. Whole-study results and caveats: A single cell's spiked Jurkat TCR RNA was reportedly detectable among roughly 1 million naive cells. Sharing of a barcode by identical TCR molecules could cause highly expanded clone sizes to be underestimated.

This clonotype came up a few times. Its antigen remains unidentified. The TCR sequence derives from a human donor in good health. Some libraries in this study had Jurkat cell RNA spiked in. This chain links TRBV9 with TRBJ2-7; 8 positions match TRBD2. Input material: naive CD8+ T cells from blood, with Jurkat cell RNA spiked in. Subset meaning: FACS-sorted CD8+CD4-CCR7+CD45RA+ naive T cells. The CDR3 here is CASSVSGGSYEQYF. For the CDR3, the DNA is TGTGCCAGCAGCGTAAGCGGGGGCTCCTACGAGCAGTACTTC.